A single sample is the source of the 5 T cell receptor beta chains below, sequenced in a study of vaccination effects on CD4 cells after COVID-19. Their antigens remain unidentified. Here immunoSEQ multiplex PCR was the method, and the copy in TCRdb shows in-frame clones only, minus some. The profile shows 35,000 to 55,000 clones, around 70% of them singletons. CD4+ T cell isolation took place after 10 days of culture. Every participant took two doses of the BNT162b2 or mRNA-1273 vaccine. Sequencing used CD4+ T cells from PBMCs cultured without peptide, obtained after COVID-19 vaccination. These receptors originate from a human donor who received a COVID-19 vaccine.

DNA for the CDR3: TGTGCCAGCTCACCGGGAGGGCGGGAGACCCAGTACTTC. Amino acid sequence: CASSPGGRETQYF. The chain links TRBV18 to TRBJ2-5; 7 bases agree with TRBD2. The length of the CDR3 is 13 residues. V lost 3 bases and J lost 5; bases outside the gene matches: 3. CDR1 is KGHSH and CDR2 is LQKENI in the germline V gene. The full variable domain, rest sourced from reference TRBV18 and TRBJ2-5, is NAGVMQNPRHLVRRRGQEARLRCSPMKGHSHVYWYRQLPEEGLKFMVYLQKENIIDESGMPKERFSAEFPKEGPSILRIQQVVRGDSAAYFCASSPGGRETQYFGPGTRLLVL.

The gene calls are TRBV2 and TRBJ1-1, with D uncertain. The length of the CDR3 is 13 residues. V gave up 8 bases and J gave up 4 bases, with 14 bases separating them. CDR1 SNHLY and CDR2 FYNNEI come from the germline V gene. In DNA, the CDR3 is TGTGCCAGCTTCCCCGGGCTGTTCACTGAAGCTTTCTTT. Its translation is CASFPGLFTEAFF.

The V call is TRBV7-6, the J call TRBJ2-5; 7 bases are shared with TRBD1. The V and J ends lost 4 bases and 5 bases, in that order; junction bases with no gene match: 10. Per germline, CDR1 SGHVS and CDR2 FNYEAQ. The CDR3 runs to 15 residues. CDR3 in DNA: TGTGCCAGCAGCTACACTCGGACAGGCTTGGAGACCCAGTACTTC. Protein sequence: CASSYTRTGLETQYF.

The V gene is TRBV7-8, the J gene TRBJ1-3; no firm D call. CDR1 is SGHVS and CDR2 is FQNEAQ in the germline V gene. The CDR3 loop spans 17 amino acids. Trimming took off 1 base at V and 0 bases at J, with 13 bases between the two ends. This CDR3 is CASSLVRVFNSGNTIYF. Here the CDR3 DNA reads TGTGCCAGCAGCTTAGTTAGGGTTTTCAACTCTGGAAACACCATATATTTT.

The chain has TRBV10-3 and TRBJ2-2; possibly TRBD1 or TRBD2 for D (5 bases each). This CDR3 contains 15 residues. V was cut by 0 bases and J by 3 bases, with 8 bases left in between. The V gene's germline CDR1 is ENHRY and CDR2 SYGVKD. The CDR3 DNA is TGTGCCATCAGTGAGTCGGGGGTTGACACCGGGGAGCTGTTTTTT. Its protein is CAISESGVDTGELFF.